Below, 20 T cell receptor beta chains from the same sample are listed, as sequenced in a study of control samples from healthy donors and cancer patients. Sequencing was performed with immunoSEQ multiplex PCR; in TCRdb, only in-frame clones are kept and a portion is missing. The sample has approximately 58,000 clones, about 87% seen once. Source material: PBMCs. These receptors all come from a woman in her sixties or seventies with lung cancer.

The gene calls are TRBV27 and TRBJ1-3; D not certain. Germline V CDR1 and CDR2: MNHEY, SMNVEV (reference sequence). V was pared by 3 bases and J by 2 bases, with 5 bases between. The CDR3 is made up of 13 amino acids. CDR3 sequence (DNA): TGTGCCAGCAGTTTTGGGGCTGGAAACACCATATATTTT. Residues: CASSFGAGNTIYF.

This clone came up once. This sequence joins TRBV3-1 (or the pseudogene TRBV3-2) and TRBJ1-6; TRBD1 might be the D (5 bases). The V and J ends lost 1 base and 14 bases respectively, with 9 bases between them. The CDR3 is 12 residues long. Germline values: CDR1 LGHDT, CDR2 YNNKEL (reference sequence). CDR3 sequence: CASSQAGPSLHF. In nucleotides, the CDR3 is TGTGCCAGCAGCCAAGCAGGGCCGTCCCTCCACTTT.

The chain employs TRBV19 and TRBJ1-5, with a possible D match to TRBD1 (5 bases). The CDR3 spans 13 residues. In germline, CDR1 is LNHDA, CDR2 SQIVND (reference sequence). Trimming cost V 2 bases and J 4 bases, with 6 bases left between them. Here the CDR3 reads CASSIWGNQPQHF. The CDR3 DNA reads TGTGCCAGTAGTATATGGGGGAATCAGCCCCAGCATTTT.

The count of this clone is one. The chain is built from TRBV6-6 and TRBJ2-3; D perhaps matches TRBD2 (6 bases). CDR1 is MNHNY, CDR2 SVGAGI, per germline (reference sequence). V was clipped by 4 bases and J by 1 base, with 9 bases between them. The CDR3 totals 14 residues. This CDR3 is CASSFGGGTDTQYF. The DNA for the CDR3 is TGTGCCAGCAGTTTCGGGGGAGGCACAGATACGCAGTATTTT.

The rearrangement joins TRBV15 to TRBJ1-1; no definite D call. The germline V and J ends were trimmed by 1 base and 4 bases, with 13 bases remaining between them. The CDR3 consists of 15 residues. Germline V CDR1 and CDR2: LNHNV, YYDKDF (reference sequence). In DNA, the CDR3 is TGTGCCACCAGCAGAGCCTGGGCCTTGGGCACTGAAGCTTTCTTT. Translating it yields CATSRAWALGTEAFF.

This chain uses TRBV27 with TRBJ2-1; maybe TRBD2 (5 bases). The CDR3 extends over 15 amino acids. Trimming left V 2 bases short and J 4 bases short, with 12 bases between. The V gene's germline CDR1 is MNHEY and CDR2 SMNVEV (reference sequence). This CDR3 is CASSLAPGSYNEQFF. The CDR3 DNA is TGTGCCAGCAGTTTAGCTCCGGGATCTTACAATGAGCAGTTCTTC.

CDR3 amino acids: CASSLAGTGELFF. CDR3 nucleotides: TGTGCCAGCAGTTTAGCAGGCACCGGGGAGCTGTTTTTT. The chain is built from TRBV2 and TRBJ2-2, with D unclear. This CDR3 is 13 amino acids long. V gave up 5 bases and J gave up 4 bases, with 8 bases separating them. Germline CDR1 reads SNHLY; CDR2 reads FYNNEI.

This rearrangement joins TRBV9 to TRBJ2-1; TRBD2 matches 8 bases. There are 15 residues in the CDR3. V shed 4 bases, J shed 1 base, and the junction held 4 bases outside the gene matches. Germline CDR1 is SGDLS and CDR2 is YYNGEE. CDR3: CASSFSGVSYNEQFF. The DNA of the CDR3 is TGTGCCAGCAGCTTTAGCGGGGTTTCCTACAATGAGCAGTTCTTC.

The V and J genes are TRBV7-9 and TRBJ1-5, with D tentatively TRBD1 (5 bases). Germline V gives CDR1 SEHNR, CDR2 FQNEAQ (reference sequence). The CDR3 runs to 18 residues. V was trimmed by 3 bases and J by 1 base, leaving 19 bases between them. The CDR3 DNA sequence: TGTGCCAGCAGCTTGGATCTTGAGGACAAAAGCAGCAATCAGCCCCAGCATTTT. It is translated as CASSLDLEDKSSNQPQHF.

The chain uses TRBV18 and TRBJ1-2; 8 nucleotides line up with TRBD1. The ends lost 3 bases at V and 3 bases at J; junction bases unmatched: 9. The CDR3 length is 16 residues. CDR1 and CDR2 from the germline V gene are KGHSH and LQKENI. The CDR3 sequence: CASSPVGTGGDYGYTF. DNA of the CDR3: TGTGCCAGCTCACCTGTGGGGACAGGAGGGGACTATGGCTACACCTTC.

V gene TRBV6-4 combines with J gene TRBJ2-3; 11 nucleotides align to TRBD2. The V segment lost 3 bases and the J segment 2 bases; nucleotides outside the gene matches: 1. Germline V gives CDR1 MRHNA, CDR2 SNTAGT. The CDR3 has 15 amino acids. The DNA for the CDR3 is TGTGCCAGCAGTGAGGGACTAGCGGTCACAGATACGCAGTATTTT. Translation gives CASSEGLAVTDTQYF.

V gene TRBV27 combines with J gene TRBJ2-1; TRBD2 is a possible D gene (6 bases). Deletions cut 8 bases from V and 0 bases from J, with 11 bases between. The CDR3 is 14 residues long. The germline CDR1 and CDR2 sequences are MNHEY and SMNVEV (reference sequence). CDR3 region: CASSWGDSYNEQFF. The CDR3, as DNA: TGTGCCAGCTCCTGGGGGGACTCCTACAATGAGCAGTTCTTC.

This chain connects TRBV6-2 or TRBV6-3 to TRBJ2-1, with a tentative D call TRBD1 (7 bases). The CDR3 runs 15 residues. The germline V gene encodes CDR1 MNHEY and CDR2 SVGEGT. V lost 5 bases and J 6 bases, leaving 17 bases between the germline ends. This CDR3 reads CASSPSRGAGNEQFF. CDR3 DNA: TGTGCCAGCAGTCCCAGCAGGGGGGCCGGCAATGAGCAGTTCTTC.

The chain is built from TRBV7-8 and TRBJ1-1; D is uncertain. Trimming removed 1 base at V and 4 bases at J, with 10 bases between. CDR1 and CDR2 from the germline V gene are SGHVS and FQNEAQ. The CDR3 consists of 14 residues. CDR3 loop: CASSLVTGATEAFF. The CDR3, as DNA: TGTGCCAGCAGCTTAGTGACGGGCGCCACTGAAGCTTTCTTT.

This sequence joins TRBV20-1 and TRBJ1-1; D is unclear. Germline V gives CDR1 DFQATT, CDR2 SNEGSKA (reference sequence). Trimming left V 6 bases short and J 4 bases short, with 9 bases between. The CDR3 spans 11 residues. CDR3 coding DNA: TGCAGTGCATCGGGCGGCACTGAAGCTTTCTTT. It specifies CSASGGTEAFF.

The rearrangement joins TRBV12-3 or TRBV12-4 to TRBJ1-2; D ambiguous. Trimming took off 7 bases at V and 4 bases at J, with 13 bases between the two ends. The CDR3 is 13 residues long. CDR3 DNA: TGTGCCAGCACTAAAGGTTTTCTCTATGGCTACACCTTC. It yields the protein CASTKGFLYGYTF.

V gene TRBV11-2 combines with J gene TRBJ2-7; TRBD1 might be the D (7 bases). CDR1 and CDR2 (germline): SGHAT, FQNNGV. Deletions cut 5 bases from V and 9 bases from J, with 14 bases between. The CDR3 extends over 12 amino acids. The CDR3 reads CASSPGDRRQYF. The DNA for the CDR3 is TGTGCCAGCAGCCCGGGGGACAGAAGGCAGTACTTC.

The V and J genes are TRBV27 and TRBJ2-7; 7 bases align to TRBD2. V gave up 6 bases and J gave up 4 bases; unmatched junction bases: 6. Germline CDR1 is MNHEY and CDR2 is SMNVEV (reference sequence). The CDR3 is made up of 13 amino acids. CDR3 protein: CASRGGVRYEQYF. Written as DNA, the CDR3 is TGTGCCAGCAGGGGGGGGGTTAGGTACGAGCAGTACTTC.

V is TRBV20-1 and J is TRBJ1-1; D is ambiguous. CDR1 is DFQATT, CDR2 SNEGSKA, per germline (reference sequence). The CDR3 contains 10 residues. Trimming removed 4 bases from V and 2 bases from J, with 2 bases in between. CDR3 DNA: TGCAGTGCTAAAAACACTGAAGCTTTCTTT. Its translation: CSAKNTEAFF.

This clone appeared once. The chain couples TRBV27 to TRBJ1-3, with 7 nucleotides matching TRBD1. Trimming took 5 bases from V and 4 from J; bases not matched to a gene: 2. The V gene's germline CDR1 is MNHEY and CDR2 SMNVEV (reference sequence). The CDR3 consists of 13 residues. The DNA for the CDR3 is TGTGCCAGCAGTAGACAGGGAGGAAACACCATATATTTT. This codes for CASSRQGGNTIYF.